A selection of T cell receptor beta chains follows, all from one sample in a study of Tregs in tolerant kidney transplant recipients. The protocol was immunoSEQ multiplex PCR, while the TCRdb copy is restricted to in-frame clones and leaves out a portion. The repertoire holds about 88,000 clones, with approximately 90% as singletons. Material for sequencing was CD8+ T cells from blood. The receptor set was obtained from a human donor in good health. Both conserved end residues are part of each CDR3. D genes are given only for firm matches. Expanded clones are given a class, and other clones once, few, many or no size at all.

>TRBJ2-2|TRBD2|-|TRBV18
CASSSLAGGNTGELFF
TGTGCCAGCTCATCTTTAGCGGGGGGCAACACCGGGGAGCTGTTTTTT
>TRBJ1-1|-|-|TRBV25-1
CASSDLPGGGTEAFF
TGTGCCAGCAGTGATCTTCCCGGGGGCGGCACTGAAGCTTTCTTT
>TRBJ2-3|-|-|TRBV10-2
CASADGDSTDTQYF
TGCGCCAGCGCGGACGGAGATAGCACAGATACGCAGTATTTT
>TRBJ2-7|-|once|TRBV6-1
CASSPDPYEQYF
TGTGCCAGCAGTCCAGACCCCTACGAGCAGTACTTC
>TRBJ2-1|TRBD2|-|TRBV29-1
CSVEGGSGGNYNEQFF
TGCAGCGTTGAAGGGGGAAGCGGGGGAAACTACAATGAGCAGTTCTTC
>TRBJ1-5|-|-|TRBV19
CASSILRGSNQPQHF
TGTGCCAGTAGTATATTACGGGGAAGCAATCAGCCCCAGCATTTT
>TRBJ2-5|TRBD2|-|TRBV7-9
CASSFWSGGQETQYF
TGTGCCAGCAGCTTCTGGAGCGGGGGACAAGAGACCCAGTACTTC
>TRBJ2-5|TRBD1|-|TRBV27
CASSDRVREETQYF
TGTGCCAGCAGTGACAGGGTCCGGGAAGAGACCCAGTACTTC
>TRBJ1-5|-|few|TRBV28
CASSFSLPLEGPHNQPQHF
TGTGCCAGCAGTTTTTCTCTTCCCCTTGAGGGTCCACACAATCAGCCCCAGCATTTT
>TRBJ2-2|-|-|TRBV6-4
CASSATNTGELFF
TGTGCCAGCAGCGCTACAAACACCGGGGAGCTGTTTTTT
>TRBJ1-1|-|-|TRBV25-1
CASSGRGTRMDEAFF
TGTGCCAGCAGTGGGCGGGGCACGAGAATGGATGAAGCTTTCTTT
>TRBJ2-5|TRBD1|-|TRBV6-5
CASSWGYRGKTQYF
TGTGCCAGCAGTTGGGGGTACAGGGGAAAGACCCAGTACTTC
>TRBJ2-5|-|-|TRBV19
CASSIDLGSQETQYF
TGTGCCAGTAGTATAGATTTGGGTTCCCAAGAGACCCAGTACTTC
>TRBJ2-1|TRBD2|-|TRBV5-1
CASSFRLAGGPSHEQFF
TGCGCCAGCAGCTTCCGACTAGCGGGAGGGCCAAGCCATGAGCAGTTCTTC
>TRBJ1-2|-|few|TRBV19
CASSIIGGYTF
TGTGCCAGTAGTATAATTGGAGGCTACACCTTC
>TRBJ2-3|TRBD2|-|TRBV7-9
CASSPRTSGRGTDTQYF
TGTGCCAGCAGCCCCCGGACTAGCGGGAGGGGCACAGATACGCAGTATTTT
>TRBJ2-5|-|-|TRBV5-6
CASSLLLSGAGETQYF
TGTGCCAGCAGCTTGCTCTTATCGGGGGCAGGGGAGACCCAGTACTTC
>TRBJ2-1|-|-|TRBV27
CASSYIGGANEQFF
TGTGCCAGCAGTTATATTGGGGGGGCCAATGAGCAGTTCTTC
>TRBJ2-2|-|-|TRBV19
CASSLHRDNTGELFF
TGTGCCAGTAGCCTCCACAGGGATAACACCGGGGAGCTGTTTTTT
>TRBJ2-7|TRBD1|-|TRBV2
CASIGIRQGAHEQYF
TGTGCCAGCATCGGAATTAGACAGGGGGCCCACGAGCAGTACTTC
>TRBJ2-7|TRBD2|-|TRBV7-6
CASSLGGGHSEQYF
TGTGCCAGCAGCCTGGGCGGGGGGCACAGCGAGCAGTACTTC
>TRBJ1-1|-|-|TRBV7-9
CASSFSSSEAFF
TGTGCCAGCAGCTTTTCGAGTTCTGAAGCTTTCTTT
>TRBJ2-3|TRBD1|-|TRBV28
CASSSGTGRDTQYF
TGTGCCAGCAGCTCCGGGACAGGGCGAGATACGCAGTATTTT
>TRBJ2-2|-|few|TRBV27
CASSQGGGELFF
TGTGCCAGCAGCCAGGGAGGCGGGGAGCTGTTTTTT
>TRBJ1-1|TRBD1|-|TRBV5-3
CARSLLRGETEAFF
TGTGCCAGAAGCTTACTCAGGGGGGAGACTGAAGCTTTCTTT